The source of this TCR beta chain is a study of blood T cell repertoires in COVID-19. Profiling relied on immunoSEQ multiplex PCR, and the TCRdb table lists in-frame clones only, not all of them. Of fewer than 250,000 clones in the sample, approximately 84% were seen once. V trimming: 0 bases; J trimming: 7 bases; junction bases outside the gene matches: 7. CDR1 and CDR2 from the germline V gene are LGHNA and YNFKEQ. The CDR3 has 15 amino acids. Which cohort a participant joined came from the clinical history participants gave. Sequencing was done on a sample of PBMCs or T cells enriched from blood (not recorded which). The sequence was collected from a man in his 60s who had recovered from COVID-19. The chain carries TRBV4-2 and TRBJ1-2; 8 bases match TRBD1. The CDR3 bases are TGTGCCAGCAGCCAAGATAGCAGGGGGCAGGGTGGCTACACCTTC. Its translation: CASSQDSRGQGGYTF.